This T cell receptor beta chain was sequenced in a study of blood T cell repertoires in COVID-19. CDR1 is KGHSH, CDR2 LQKENI, per germline. V was pared by 2 bases and J by 12 bases, with 13 bases of the junction left unmatched. This CDR3 spans 14 amino acids. Profiling relied on immunoSEQ multiplex PCR, and the TCRdb table lists in-frame clones only, not all of them. Among about 250,000 clones listed, about 87% were seen once. The sample consisted of peripheral blood. This TCR derives from a woman in her 30s with COVID-19, enrolled during active disease. The chain employs TRBV18 and TRBJ2-7, with 7 bases matching TRBD1. The CDR3 spells CASSPGTDTGSSYF. The CDR3 region has the DNA TGTGCCAGCTCACCAGGGACAGACACCGGATCCTCGTACTTC. Full variable domain (remainder filled in from reference TRBV18 and TRBJ2-7): NAGVMQNPRHLVRRRGQEARLRCSPMKGHSHVYWYRQLPEEGLKFMVYLQKENIIDESGMPKERFSAEFPKEGPSILRIQQVVRGDSAAYFCASSPGTDTGSSYFGPGTRLTVT.